A single sample is the source of the 20 T cell receptor beta chains below, sequenced in a study of cytomegalovirus exposure and HLA in healthy donors. Profiled with immunoSEQ multiplex PCR; TCRdb holds only in-frame clones, not every one. The sample yields 130,000 to 150,000 clones, approximately 88% seen once. Sequencing was carried out using PBMCs. These receptors all stem from a woman under 30 in good health and CMV-seropositive.

The rearrangement uses TRBV19 and TRBJ2-2; 8 nucleotides match TRBD1. Germline CDR1 reads LNHDA; CDR2 reads SQIVND (reference sequence). The length of the CDR3 is 14 residues. The trim removed 6 bases at V and 3 bases at J, leaving 3 bases unmatched. This chain's CDR3 is CASSQGADTGELFF. The CDR3 DNA is TGTGCCAGTAGCCAGGGGGCGGACACCGGGGAGCTGTTTTTT.

This clone came up once. The CDR3 nucleotides are TGTGCCAGCACCCGACAGGGGACCTCTGGAAACACCATATATTTT. As protein: CASTRQGTSGNTIYF. This chain joins TRBV28 and TRBJ1-3; TRBD1 matches at 8 bases. The trim removed 7 bases at V and 0 bases at J, leaving 5 bases unmatched. The CDR3 has 15 amino acids. Germline lookup yields CDR1 MDHEN and CDR2 SYDVKM.

This chain links TRBV5-1 with TRBJ2-1, with D possibly TRBD2 on 5 matching bases. V was cut by 3 bases and J by 4 bases, with 14 bases left in between. CDR1 is SGHRS, CDR2 YFSETQ, per germline. The CDR3 extends over 15 amino acids. DNA for the CDR3: TGCGCCAGCAGCTCGCCCGGGGAAGGTTACAATGAGCAGTTCTTC. Protein product: CASSSPGEGYNEQFF.

The CDR3 sequence is CAWSTDSWETQYF. For the CDR3, the DNA is TGTGCCTGGAGTACGGATAGCTGGGAGACCCAGTACTTC. The V call is TRBV30, the J call TRBJ2-5; unclear D gene. This CDR3 region has 13 residues. Per germline, CDR1 GTSNPN and CDR2 SVGIG (reference sequence). V dropped 2 bases and J dropped 5 bases, with 12 bases sitting between them.

V usage is TRBV4-3 and J usage is TRBJ1-1; D ambiguous. The CDR3 is 13 residues long. CDR1 and CDR2 from the germline V gene are LGHNA and YSLEER. Deletions cut 4 bases from V and 1 base from J, with 7 bases between. For the CDR3, the DNA is TGCGCCAGCAGCCTACAGACGAACACTGAAGCTTTCTTT. The encoded protein is CASSLQTNTEAFF.

The gene calls are TRBV5-6 and TRBJ2-7; TRBD1 is a possible D gene (6 bases). The V end was cut by 6 bases, the J end by 5 bases, with 15 bases between. CDR1 and CDR2 (germline): SGHDT, YYEEEE. CDR3 length: 13 residues. CDR3 bases: TGTGCCAGCACTGTCGGTTCAGGGGACGAGCAGTACTTC. Translating it yields CASTVGSGDEQYF.

The V and J genes are TRBV30 and TRBJ2-3, with D uncertain. Germline CDR1 GTSNPN, CDR2 SVGIG (reference sequence). The CDR3 is made up of 12 amino acids. Between the trimmed V and J ends, which lost 2 bases and 6 bases, there was a span of 9 bases. CDR3 sequence: CAWSLVKDTQYF. The CDR3 DNA sequence: TGTGCCTGGAGTTTAGTGAAGGATACGCAGTATTTT.

The rearrangement joins TRBV11-2 to TRBJ2-7, with 7 bases identical to TRBD2. Trimming took 3 bases from V and 2 from J; bases not matched to a gene: 1. Germline V lookup: CDR1 SGHAT, CDR2 FQNNGV. The CDR3 loop spans 13 amino acids. This chain's CDR3 is CASSFSGPYEQYF. The CDR3 DNA reads as TGTGCCAGCAGCTTTAGCGGGCCCTACGAGCAGTACTTC.

The rearrangement joins TRBV7-9 to TRBJ1-2, with D possibly matching TRBD1 (6 bases). The V end lost 1 base, the J end lost 8 bases, and 11 bases lay between the germline ends. The germline CDR1 and CDR2 sequences are SEHNR and FQNEAQ (reference sequence). The CDR3 extends over 13 amino acids. This CDR3 is CASSLVAGVGYTF. The CDR3 coding sequence is TGTGCCAGCAGCTTAGTGGCAGGGGTAGGCTACACCTTC.

V is TRBV5-4 and J is TRBJ2-4, with D possibly matching TRBD2 (5 bases). Trimming removed 2 bases from V and 4 bases from J, with 13 bases in between. This CDR3 is built from 15 residues. Per germline, CDR1 SGHNT and CDR2 YYREEE (reference sequence). The CDR3 here is CASSLGGQTKNIQYF. The CDR3 nucleotides are TGTGCCAGCAGCTTAGGAGGCCAGACAAAAAACATTCAGTACTTC.

CDR3 loop: CASSFLQRGEQYF. The CDR3 DNA is TGTGCCAGCAGTTTCCTCCAAAGGGGTGAGCAGTACTTC. The rearrangement links TRBV27 to TRBJ2-7; D is possibly TRBD1 (5 bases). V lost 3 bases and J lost 7, with 13 bases in between. CDR1 MNHEY and CDR2 SMNVEV come from the germline V gene (reference sequence). This CDR3 has 13 amino acids.

V and J are TRBV18 and TRBJ2-7; 8 bases are a match to TRBD2. The CDR3 covers 16 residues. CDR1 KGHSH and CDR2 LQKENI come from the germline V gene. Trimming at V came to 3 bases and at J to 2 bases, leaving 9 bases not matched to a gene. DNA of the CDR3: TGTGCCAGCTCACCCCCCACTAGCGGAGATCCCTACGAGCAGTACTTC. Protein product: CASSPPTSGDPYEQYF. The whole variable domain, filled in from reference TRBV18 and TRBJ2-7, reads NAGVMQNPRHLVRRRGQEARLRCSPMKGHSHVYWYRQLPEEGLKFMVYLQKENIIDESGMPKERFSAEFPKEGPSILRIQQVVRGDSAAYFCASSPPTSGDPYEQYFGPGTRLTVT.

The chain uses TRBV6-5 and TRBJ1-3; D is unresolved. Germline CDR1 reads MNHEY; CDR2 reads SVGAGI. V was pared by 5 bases and J by 0 bases, with 8 bases between. The CDR3 consists of 14 residues. CDR3: CASSALSSGNTIYF. The CDR3, as DNA: TGTGCCAGCAGTGCACTGAGCTCTGGAAACACCATATATTTT.

The J gene is TRBJ2-2, the V gene TRBV29-1; TRBD2 agrees at 7 bases. The junction had 13 bases not matched to a gene; V was cut back by 7 bases and J by 5 bases. The length of the CDR3 is 15 residues. CDR1 and CDR2 (germline): SQVTM, ANQGSEA. The CDR3, as DNA: TGCAGCGCTAATAGCGGGCAATGGGGAACCGGGGAGCTGTTTTTT. Its translation is CSANSGQWGTGELFF.

This clone was seen only once. This chain joins TRBV4-3 and TRBJ2-1; 7 bases align to TRBD2. Germline V gene lookup returns CDR1 LGHNA and CDR2 YSLEER. The CDR3 contains 17 residues. The V gene end was trimmed by 2 bases and the J gene end by 7 bases; junction bases not matched to a gene: 14. CDR3 in amino acids: CASSQLLLGEGRNEQFF. The CDR3 bases are TGCGCCAGCAGCCAACTACTCCTGGGGGAGGGCCGGAATGAGCAGTTCTTC.

V and J are TRBV7-2 and TRBJ2-1; the match to TRBD1 covers 8 bases. Germline loops: CDR1 SGHTA, CDR2 FQGNSA. The V segment lost 5 bases and the J segment 0 bases; nucleotides outside the gene matches: 15. The CDR3 is 19 residues long. DNA for the CDR3: TGTGCCAGCAGCCTGGGGACAGGAGGACTCTCTCACTCCTACAATGAGCAGTTCTTC. As protein: CASSLGTGGLSHSYNEQFF.

The chain employs TRBV7-2 and TRBJ2-5; TRBD1 matches 10 bases. This CDR3 is 15 amino acids long. The germline V gene encodes CDR1 SGHTA and CDR2 FQGNSA. V lost 3 bases and J lost 3; bases outside the gene matches: 4. CDR3 sequence reads: CASSFRGTGEETQYF. The DNA for the CDR3 is TGTGCCAGCAGCTTCCGGGGGACAGGGGAAGAGACCCAGTACTTC.

The chain has TRBV18 and TRBJ1-2, with a weak D call TRBD1 (6 bases). Germline CDR1 is KGHSH and CDR2 is LQKENI. V was pared by 1 base and J by 3 bases, with 12 bases between. The length of the CDR3 is 15 residues. DNA of the CDR3: TGTGCCAGCTCACCACTTCAGGGGTTACACTATGGCTACACCTTC. As protein: CASSPLQGLHYGYTF.

This sequence joins TRBV5-1 and TRBJ2-1; D gene unclear. V lost 1 base, J lost 0 bases, and 8 bases lay in between. Germline V gives CDR1 SGHRS, CDR2 YFSETQ. The CDR3 has 15 residues. DNA for the CDR3: TGCGCCAGCAGCTTGTCCCTAACCTCCTACAATGAGCAGTTCTTC. Encoded protein: CASSLSLTSYNEQFF.

The chain has TRBV19 and TRBJ2-5, with D perhaps matching TRBD2 (5 bases). The germline gives CDR1 LNHDA, CDR2 SQIVND (reference sequence). The CDR3 totals 15 residues. Trimming removed 7 bases from V and 1 base from J, with 16 bases in between. The CDR3 region is CASKRGMAPQETQYF. In DNA form, the CDR3 reads TGTGCCAGTAAGAGAGGGATGGCGCCCCAAGAGACCCAGTACTTC.